The 6 T cell receptor beta chains presented below share a single source sample, sequenced in a study of PD-1 blockade in classical Hodgkin lymphoma. Using immunoSEQ multiplex PCR, the repertoire was profiled, and TCRdb retains in-frame clones only, with some absent. The data show roughly 61,000 clones, with around 89% seen just once and approximately 16% held by the top ten. Patients all relapsed after autologous stem cell transplantation, and there was variation in brentuximab vedotin exposure. Material: peripheral blood mononuclear cells (PBMCs), obtained at baseline. The origin of the receptors is a human donor with classical Hodgkin lymphoma.

The chain uses TRBV25-1 and TRBJ1-1, with D maybe TRBD1 (6 bases). The V gene's germline CDR1 is MGHDK and CDR2 SYGVNS. CDR3 length equals 13 residues. The CDR3 reads CAVGGQTNTEAFF. Here the CDR3 DNA reads TGTGCAGTAGGGGGGCAGACGAACACTGAAGCTTTCTTT.

In nucleotides, the CDR3 is TGTGCCAGCAGCAACGACAGGGTAGAATTGGCTTACTATGGCTACACCTTC. Protein product: CASSNDRVELAYYGYTF. The gene calls are TRBV7-2 and TRBJ1-2, with 7 bases matching TRBD1. V shed 5 bases and J 3 bases; nucleotides not matched to a gene: 15. Germline V gene lookup returns CDR1 SGHTA and CDR2 FQGNSA. The CDR3 has 17 amino acids. The full variable domain, rest sourced from reference TRBV7-2 and TRBJ1-2, is GAGVSQSPSNKVTEKGKDVELRCDPISGHTALYWYRQSLGQGLEFLIYFQGNSAPDKSGLPSDRFSAERTGGSVSTLTIQRTQQEDSAVYLCASSNDRVELAYYGYTFGSGTRLTVV.

J is TRBJ1-2 and V is TRBV30; D remains unclear. Germline V gene sequence: CDR1 GTSNPN, CDR2 SVGIG (reference sequence). The length of the CDR3 is 10 residues. The V gene lost 5 bases and the J gene lost 8 bases, with 9 bases spanning the gap. The CDR3 sequence: CAWGDLGYTF. For the CDR3, the DNA is TGTGCCTGGGGGGATTTGGGCTACACCTTC.

This rearrangement joins TRBV7-6 to TRBJ2-5, with 8 bases lining up with TRBD1. The CDR3 is made up of 16 amino acids. The germline V gene has CDR1 SGHVS and CDR2 FNYEAQ. The trim removed 6 bases at V and 7 bases at J, leaving 16 bases unmatched. CDR3 DNA: TGTGCCAGCAGGAAGGATGAAGGGGCAGGGGGCGGGACCCAGTACTTC. This encodes CASRKDEGAGGGTQYF.

The rearrangement uses TRBV14 and TRBJ1-6; 7 bases are shared with TRBD1. From germline, CDR1 is SGHDN and CDR2 FVKESK. Losses at the gene ends were 1 base for V and 10 bases for J; bases not matched to a gene: 7. This CDR3 is 15 amino acids long. The CDR3 here is CASSQVGTDSSPLHF. CDR3 DNA: TGTGCCAGCAGCCAAGTCGGGACAGACTCCTCACCCCTCCACTTT.

This chain links TRBV11-2 with TRBJ1-1; D is uncertain. Per germline, CDR1 SGHAT and CDR2 FQNNGV. V lost 1 base to trimming and J lost 11 bases, with 14 bases between them. CDR3 size: 13 residues. Here the CDR3 reads CASSLGFFAQAFF. DNA for the CDR3: TGTGCCAGCAGCTTAGGCTTCTTCGCTCAGGCTTTCTTT.